Given below is one TCR beta chain in context. The antigen is undetermined. The source of the sample is a study of cytomegalovirus exposure and HLA in healthy donors. Study results and limitations: Published work reported that the classifier diagnosed cytomegalovirus status with high specificity and sensitivity.

Donors consisted of healthy bone marrow donors. The CDR3 is 15 residues long. Losses at the gene ends were 6 bases for V and 7 bases for J; bases not matched to a gene: 14. CDR1 MDHEN and CDR2 SYDVKM come from the germline V gene. Vbeta (60) and Jbeta (13) primers were used in the PCR. Profiled with immunoSEQ multiplex PCR; TCRdb holds only in-frame clones, not every one. The sample lists 150,000 to 200,000 clones; roughly 80% were seen once. This receptor was obtained from a woman in her late teens or twenties in good health and CMV-seronegative. The sample consisted of PBMCs. The chain recombines TRBV28 with TRBJ2-7, with 8 bases matching TRBD1. CDR3 nucleotide sequence: TGTGCCAGCAGCCTTGCGGGACAGGCTTACGTTGAGCAGTACTTC. Translated, it gives CASSLAGQAYVEQYF. Full variable domain (rest looked up from reference TRBV28 and TRBJ2-7): DVKVTQSSRYLVKRTGEKVFLECVQDMDHENMFWYRQDPGLGLRLIYFSYDVKMKEKGDIPEGYSVSREKKERFSLILESASTNQTSMYLCASSLAGQAYVEQYFGPGTRLTVT.